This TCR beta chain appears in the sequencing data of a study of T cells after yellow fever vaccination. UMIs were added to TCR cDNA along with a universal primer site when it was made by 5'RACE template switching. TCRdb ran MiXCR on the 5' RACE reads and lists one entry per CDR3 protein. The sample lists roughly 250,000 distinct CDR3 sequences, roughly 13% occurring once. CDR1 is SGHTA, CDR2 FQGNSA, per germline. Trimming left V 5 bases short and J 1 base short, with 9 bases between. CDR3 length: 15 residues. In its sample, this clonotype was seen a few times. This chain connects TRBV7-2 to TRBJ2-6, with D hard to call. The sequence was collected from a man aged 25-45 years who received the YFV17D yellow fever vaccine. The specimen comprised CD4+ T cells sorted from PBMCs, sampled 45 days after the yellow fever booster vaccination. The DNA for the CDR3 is TGTGCCAGCAGCGTGTGGAGTTCTGGGGCCAACGTCCTGACTTTC. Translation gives CASSVWSSGANVLTF.